This TCR beta chain was captured in a study of T cells after posttransplantation cyclophosphamide. Broader study findings: Blood and skin or GI T cell repertoires showed limited TRB overlap. Donor CD8+ memory clones often dominated recipient blood repertoires at later times.

Trimming at V came to 0 bases and at J to 6 bases, leaving 7 bases not matched to a gene. From germline, CDR1 is MNHEY and CDR2 SVGAGI. The CDR3 loop spans 15 amino acids. About this clone itself: What it binds is not known.

Only in-frame clones appear in the TCRdb table, and some are missing; sequencing was by immunoSEQ multiplex PCR. In the table there are about 52,000 clones, roughly 86% of which are singletons. The V gene is TRBV6-5, the J gene TRBJ1-2; 7 nucleotides line up with TRBD1. This sequence originates from a man younger than 45 with a blood cancer, CMV-positive, and with a related stem cell donor. The sample taken for sequencing was PBMCs. The DNA for the CDR3 is TGTGCCAGCAGTTACTCGCCCAGGGGGAGGAATGGCTACACCTTC. Encoded protein: CASSYSPRGRNGYTF.